The 11 T cell receptor beta chains presented below share a single source sample, sequenced in a study of T cells in Graves' hyperthyroidism and ophthalmopathy (dated 2019 in TCRdb). The library relied on multiplex PCR. Sequencing relied on an Illumina HiSeq 2000. The TCR beta CDR3 regions were amplified from the RNA transcripts. A first-round RT-PCR of the TCR CDR3 used the HTBI primer set with the Qiagen OneStep RT-PCR kit. TCRdb trimmed public reads at Q25 via fastp, called clones via MiXCR and kept in-frame beta chains. Rows with a matching CDR3 protein are joined into one entry that keeps the most common DNA and genes. The sample table records fewer than 650,000 distinct CDR3 sequences; approximately 14% of these occur just once. The biggest ten clones account for almost 6% of the sample. Sequenced sample: blood. All receptors derive from a woman aged 25 to 45 with Graves' hyperthyroidism that later progressed to Graves' ophthalmopathy.

The chain uses TRBV9 and TRBJ2-7, with D perhaps TRBD1 or TRBD2 (5 bases each). The CDR3 runs to 14 residues. Germline CDR1 and CDR2: SGDLS and YYNGEE. V was trimmed by 0 bases and J by 7 bases, leaving 14 bases between them. The CDR3 DNA is TGTGCCAGCAGCGTAGGAGCGGTAGGGGAGGAGCAGTACTTC. Amino acid sequence: CASSVGAVGEEQYF.

The J gene is TRBJ1-6, the V gene TRBV6-1; D possibly corresponds to TRBD1 (6 bases). The V end lost 6 bases, the J end lost 5 bases, and 11 bases lay between the germline ends. Per the germline V gene, CDR1 is MNHNS and CDR2 is SASEGT. The CDR3 contains 14 residues. The CDR3 region has the DNA TGTGCCAGCAGGCCGAGGGGGAATAATTCACCCCTCCACTTT. Translation gives CASRPRGNNSPLHF.

V gene TRBV6-5 combines with J gene TRBJ2-4; a possible D gene is TRBD1 (6 bases). Trimming removed 0 bases from V and 0 bases from J, with 21 bases in between. Germline loops: CDR1 MNHEY, CDR2 SVGAGI. This CDR3 is built from 20 residues. The CDR3 nucleotides read TGTGCCAGCAGTTACTCCTGGACAGTCGCCGACTCTCTAGCCAAAAACATTCAGTACTTC. It specifies CASSYSWTVADSLAKNIQYF.

This clonotype was detected ten times or more. V gene TRBV6-1 combines with J gene TRBJ2-3; D uncertain. Looked up from germline, CDR1 is MNHNS and CDR2 is SASEGT. The CDR3 extends over 14 amino acids. V was pared by 7 bases and J by 0 bases, with 11 bases between. CDR3 sequence: CASISSGSTDTQYF. The CDR3 DNA follows: TGTGCCAGCATAAGTTCAGGAAGCACAGATACGCAGTATTTT.

This clonotype was seen ten or more times. The rearrangement uses TRBV27 and TRBJ1-2, with D possibly TRBD1 on 6 matching bases. V was pared by 5 bases and J by 4 bases, with 14 bases between. Germline CDR1 and CDR2: MNHEY and SMNVEV (reference sequence). The length of the CDR3 is 14 residues. The CDR3 is CASSTTGGGYGYTF. The CDR3 DNA sequence: TGTGCCAGCAGTACCACGGGAGGGGGCTATGGCTACACCTTC.

This clonotype was seen at least ten times. The chain combines TRBV12-3 or TRBV12-4 with TRBJ2-7; possibly TRBD1 for D (5 bases). The CDR3 consists of 13 residues. V was cut by 5 bases and J by 7 bases, with 15 bases left in between. CDR3 region: CASSEQVTGEQYF. In DNA, the CDR3 is TGTGCCAGCAGTGAACAGGTAACGGGTGAGCAGTACTTC.

The genes are TRBV4-1 and TRBJ1-2; no firm D call. V was pared by 1 base and J by 1 base, with 16 bases between. Per the germline V gene, CDR1 is MGHRA and CDR2 is YSYEKL. The CDR3 is 17 residues long. CDR3 DNA: TGCGCCAGCAGCCAAGCCCGGGTACAAGAGGGTAACTATGGCTACACCTTC. This codes for CASSQARVQEGNYGYTF.

This clonotype was recorded many times. The genes are TRBV5-5 and TRBJ2-7, with D perhaps matching TRBD1 (6 bases). The CDR3 spans 13 residues. Between the trimmed V and J ends, which lost 1 base and 6 bases, there was a span of 11 bases. CDR1 is SGHKS and CDR2 is YYEKEE in the germline V gene (reference sequence). CDR3 amino acids: CASSLQGHLEQYF. The DNA of the CDR3 is TGTGCCAGCAGCTTGCAGGGACACCTCGAGCAGTACTTC.

The V and J genes are TRBV30 and TRBJ2-7, with 9 bases aligning to TRBD2. CDR1 GTSNPN and CDR2 SVGIG come from the germline V gene (reference sequence). The CDR3 is 16 residues long. V shed 4 bases, J shed 2 bases, and the junction held 12 bases outside the gene matches. CDR3 sequence reads: CAWTHSGTSLTYEQYF. The CDR3 DNA reads as TGTGCCTGGACCCATTCCGGGACTAGCCTTACCTACGAGCAGTACTTC.

This clonotype turned up a few times. The genes are TRBV3-1 and TRBJ2-7; 7 bases agree with TRBD2. Germline V gene sequence: CDR1 LGHDT, CDR2 YNNKEL (reference sequence). Trimming cost V 1 base and J 7 bases; bases outside gene matches: 13. The CDR3 contains 16 residues. The CDR3, as DNA: TGTGCCAGCAGCCAAGCCCCCCGCGGGAGTGGAGGTGAGCAGTACTTC. This gives the protein CASSQAPRGSGGEQYF.

This clonotype has ten or more counts. The J gene is TRBJ1-1, the V gene TRBV7-2; 7 bases match TRBD1. Germline V gives CDR1 SGHTA, CDR2 FQGNSA. With V trimmed by 3 bases and J by 2 bases, 3 bases remained unmatched. CDR3 length: 14 amino acids. CDR3 in DNA: TGTGCCAGCAGCTTCCGGGACAGTAACACTGAAGCTTTCTTT. Amino acids: CASSFRDSNTEAFF.